This TCR beta chain was sequenced in a study of human T cells and chemical hapten exposure. From the RACE reads, TCRdb called clonotypes with MiXCR, one entry per CDR3 protein. The sample holds more than 70,000 distinct CDR3 sequences, just under 9% seen once. Indicated time point: healthy volunteer bleed at 2 weeks. Extraction of total RNA was performed on unfractionated whole blood. This clonotype has more than one count but fewer than ten. The CDR3 contains 15 residues. Germline V gives CDR1 LNHDA, CDR2 SQIVND (reference sequence). With V trimmed by 6 bases and J by 5 bases, 5 bases remained unmatched.

The source of this sequence is a female donor in good health. Some clones in this sample may be carry-over from other donors' samples. Input material: whole blood. The V and J genes are TRBV19 and TRBJ2-5; 14 bases line up with TRBD2. In nucleotides, the CDR3 is TGTGCCAGTAGCAACCGACTAGCGGGAGGGGAGACCCAGTACTTC. Translation gives CASSNRLAGGETQYF.